Shown below are 7 T cell receptor beta chains from a single sample sequenced in a study of blood T cell repertoires in COVID-19. Libraries were prepared by immunoSEQ multiplex PCR; TCRdb keeps only in-frame clonotypes and omits some of them. The profile covers about 69,000 clones, with roughly 90% appearing a single time and around 4.7% taken by the ten largest. Sequencing input: peripheral blood. These receptors came from a woman aged 60-75 years with active COVID-19.

The rearrangement links TRBV7-9 to TRBJ2-5; 8 positions match TRBD2. CDR1 is SEHNR, CDR2 FQNEAQ, per germline (reference sequence). The ends lost 10 bases at V and 5 bases at J; junction bases unmatched: 18. There are 16 residues in the CDR3. The DNA for the CDR3 is TGTGCCACCGGGGTAGGGAGCGGGAGCGTGCAGGAGACCCAGTACTTC. It specifies CATGVGSGSVQETQYF.

Written as DNA, the CDR3 is TGTGCCAGTAGTATAGACCCTTACGATGTCACAGGTTCGGGCTACAATGAGCAGTTCTTC. Translation: CASSIDPYDVTGSGYNEQFF. This chain links TRBV19 with TRBJ2-1; tentatively, D is TRBD1 (5 bases). Germline CDR1 reads LNHDA; CDR2 reads SQIVND (reference sequence). This CDR3 is built from 20 residues. Trimming shortened V by 0 bases and J by 3 bases, and 24 bases separated the two germline ends.

The V gene is TRBV19, the J gene TRBJ2-2; D is unclear. Trimming pared 6 bases from V and 4 bases from J, leaving 9 bases between. Looked up from germline, CDR1 is LNHDA and CDR2 is SQIVND (reference sequence). This CDR3 is built from 13 residues. CDR3 bases: TGTGCCAGTAGCCAGGCGAGCACCGGGGAGCTGTTTTTT. Protein sequence: CASSQASTGELFF.

The genes are TRBV7-2 and TRBJ2-1, with 10 positions matching TRBD2. Germline trimming cut 4 bases from V and 9 bases from J; bases unmatched to any gene: 9. The CDR3 spans 15 residues. The germline gives CDR1 SGHTA, CDR2 FQGNSA. CDR3 sequence reads: CASSSEASGSPEQFF. The CDR3 region has the DNA TGTGCCAGCAGCTCCGAGGCTAGCGGGAGTCCTGAGCAGTTCTTC. The full variable domain, its missing parts supplied by reference TRBV7-2 and TRBJ2-1, is GAGVSQSPSNKVTEKGKDVELRCDPISGHTALYWYRQSLGQGLEFLIYFQGNSAPDKSGLPSDRFSAERTGGSVSTLTIQRTQQEDSAVYLCASSSEASGSPEQFFGPGTRLTVL.

This chain uses TRBV18 with TRBJ1-6; 7 bases agree with TRBD1. The CDR3 is 16 amino acids. Per the germline V gene, CDR1 is KGHSH and CDR2 is LQKENI. With 3 bases clipped from V and 10 bases from J, the junction kept 12 bases outside the gene matches. This CDR3 reads CASSPGQIEVSSPLHF. The CDR3 DNA reads TGTGCCAGCTCACCGGGACAGATCGAGGTATCATCACCCCTCCACTTT.

This clone is deemed medium-sized (0.01 to 0.1%). Different DNA sequences within this sample yield the same CDR3. In DNA form, the CDR3 reads TGTGCCAGCAGCTTAGGGGGCGTGAATCAGCCCCAGCATTTT. It specifies CASSLGGVNQPQHF. This chain links TRBV7-9 with TRBJ1-5; tentative D call: TRBD1 (5 bases). The CDR3 extends over 14 amino acids. Trimming stripped 1 base from V and 4 bases from J, with 8 bases between. Germline V gene lookup returns CDR1 SEHNR and CDR2 FQNEAQ (reference sequence).

This clone was seen once. The chain carries TRBV5-1 and TRBJ2-7, with D hard to call. V lost 0 bases to trimming and J lost 5 bases, with 9 bases between them. CDR3 length equals 13 residues. CDR1 and CDR2 (germline): SGHRS, YFSETQ. The CDR3 nucleotides are TGCGCCAGCAGCTTGGACAGATTGGACGAGCAGTACTTC. Translating gives CASSLDRLDEQYF.